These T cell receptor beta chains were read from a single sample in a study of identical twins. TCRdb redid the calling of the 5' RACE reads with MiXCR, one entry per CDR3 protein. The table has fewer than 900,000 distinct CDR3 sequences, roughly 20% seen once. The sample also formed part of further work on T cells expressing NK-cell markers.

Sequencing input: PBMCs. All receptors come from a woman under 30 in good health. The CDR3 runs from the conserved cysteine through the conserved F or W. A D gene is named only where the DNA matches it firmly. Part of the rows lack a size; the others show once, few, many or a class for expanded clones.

cdr3_aa: CASSSGNGGQFF
cdr3_nt: TGTGCCAGCAGCTCAGGGAACGGGGGACAGTTCTTC
d_call: .
v_call: TRBV13
j_call: TRBJ2-1
cdr3_length: 12
clone_size: few

cdr3_aa: CASQGVLNTGELFF
cdr3_nt: TGTGCCAGCCAGGGAGTTTTAAACACCGGGGAGCTGTTTTTT
d_call: .
v_call: TRBV12-3/TRBV12-4
j_call: TRBJ2-2
cdr3_length: 14
clone_size: few

cdr3_aa: CATSTDRTYGYTF
cdr3_nt: TGTGCCACCAGCACCGACAGGACGTATGGCTACACCTTC
d_call: .
v_call: TRBV15
j_call: TRBJ1-2
cdr3_length: 13
clone_size: few

cdr3_aa: CASRETGTGELFF
cdr3_nt: TGTGCCAGCAGGGAGACAGGGACCGGGGAGCTGTTTTTT
d_call: TRBD1
v_call: TRBV2
j_call: TRBJ2-2
cdr3_length: 13
clone_size: few

cdr3_aa: CASTQTSGRNEQFF
cdr3_nt: TGTGCCAGCACCCAAACTAGCGGGAGGAATGAGCAGTTCTTC
d_call: TRBD2
v_call: TRBV12-3/TRBV12-4
j_call: TRBJ2-1
cdr3_length: 14
clone_size: .

cdr3_aa: CASSLAQLTYEQYF
cdr3_nt: TGTGCCAGCAGCTTAGCGCAGTTAACCTACGAGCAGTACTTC
d_call: .
v_call: TRBV7-2
j_call: TRBJ2-7
cdr3_length: 14
clone_size: .

cdr3_aa: CASSLVGRGQYF
cdr3_nt: TGTGCCAGCAGCTTAGTCGGCAGAGGACAGTACTTC
d_call: .
v_call: TRBV7-2
j_call: TRBJ2-7
cdr3_length: 12
clone_size: .

cdr3_aa: CASSWTGQSNQPQHF
cdr3_nt: TGCGCCAGCAGCTGGACCGGTCAGAGCAATCAGCCCCAGCATTTT
d_call: .
v_call: TRBV5-1
j_call: TRBJ1-5
cdr3_length: 15
clone_size: few

cdr3_aa: CASSGTQGVYNEQFF
cdr3_nt: TGTGCCAGCAGCGGTACCCAGGGCGTTTACAATGAGCAGTTCTTC
d_call: .
v_call: TRBV3-1
j_call: TRBJ2-1
cdr3_length: 15
clone_size: .

cdr3_aa: CSARAGEAKNIQYF
cdr3_nt: TGCAGTGCTAGAGCGGGAGAGGCCAAAAACATTCAGTACTTC
d_call: .
v_call: TRBV20-1
j_call: TRBJ2-4
cdr3_length: 14
clone_size: many

cdr3_aa: CASSLGLAALNEQFF
cdr3_nt: TGTGCCAGCAGCCTCGGACTAGCGGCACTCAATGAGCAGTTCTTC
d_call: TRBD2
v_call: TRBV7-2
j_call: TRBJ2-1
cdr3_length: 15
clone_size: few

cdr3_aa: CASSLAGTGGNYGYTF
cdr3_nt: TGTGCCAGCAGTTTAGCCGGGACAGGGGGTAACTATGGCTACACCTTC
d_call: TRBD1
v_call: TRBV12-3/TRBV12-4
j_call: TRBJ1-2
cdr3_length: 16
clone_size: few

cdr3_aa: CASSVAWNTEAFF
cdr3_nt: TGTGCCAGCAGCGTTGCCTGGAACACTGAAGCTTTCTTT
d_call: .
v_call: TRBV9
j_call: TRBJ1-1
cdr3_length: 13
clone_size: .

cdr3_aa: CASRGRPPKSTIGTNYGYTF
cdr3_nt: TGTGCGTCCCGGGGCAGGCCCCCAAAGAGCACCATTGGAACTAACTATGGCTACACCTTC
d_call: .
v_call: TRBV11-1
j_call: TRBJ1-2
cdr3_length: 20
clone_size: few

cdr3_aa: CASRSIAGYEQYF
cdr3_nt: TGTGCCAGCAGGTCCATAGCGGGGTACGAGCAGTACTTC
d_call: TRBD2
v_call: TRBV27
j_call: TRBJ2-7
cdr3_length: 13
clone_size: few

cdr3_aa: CASSQAAVTWEKWYNEQFF
cdr3_nt: TGCGCCAGCAGCCAAGCCGCCGTAACGTGGGAGAAATGGTACAATGAGCAGTTCTTC
d_call: .
v_call: TRBV4-3
j_call: TRBJ2-1
cdr3_length: 19
clone_size: .

cdr3_aa: CASSYSSRILEKLFF
cdr3_nt: TGTGCCAGCAGTTACTCGAGCAGGATCCTTGAAAAACTGTTTTTT
d_call: .
v_call: TRBV6-5
j_call: TRBJ1-4
cdr3_length: 15
clone_size: .

cdr3_aa: CASSGIAGPQFPPDTQYF
cdr3_nt: TGCGCCAGCAGTGGAATCGCGGGACCTCAATTCCCCCCAGATACGCAGTATTTT
d_call: .
v_call: TRBV10-1
j_call: TRBJ2-3
cdr3_length: 18
clone_size: few

cdr3_aa: CASRGGLAKNIQYF
cdr3_nt: TGTGCCAGTAGAGGGGGTTTAGCCAAAAACATTCAGTACTTC
d_call: .
v_call: TRBV4-2
j_call: TRBJ2-4
cdr3_length: 14
clone_size: few

cdr3_aa: CASSQSPSGSRDTQYF
cdr3_nt: TGCGCCAGCAGCCAGAGTCCTTCTGGTAGTCGAGATACGCAGTATTTT
d_call: .
v_call: TRBV4-3
j_call: TRBJ2-3
cdr3_length: 16
clone_size: few

cdr3_aa: CASSYRIVGENTEAFF
cdr3_nt: TGTGCCAGCAGTTACCGGATCGTGGGGGAGAACACTGAAGCTTTCTTT
d_call: .
v_call: TRBV6-5
j_call: TRBJ1-1
cdr3_length: 16
clone_size: few

cdr3_aa: CASAWDPNTGELFF
cdr3_nt: TGTGCCAGCGCGTGGGACCCGAACACCGGGGAGCTGTTTTTT
d_call: .
v_call: TRBV2
j_call: TRBJ2-2
cdr3_length: 14
clone_size: .

cdr3_aa: CASRDMGGGRGQPQHF
cdr3_nt: TGTGCCAGCAGGGATATGGGAGGCGGCAGGGGTCAGCCCCAGCATTTT
d_call: .
v_call: TRBV5-8
j_call: TRBJ1-5
cdr3_length: 16
clone_size: few

cdr3_aa: CASSAPPGNRQNNEQFF
cdr3_nt: TGTGCCAGCAGCGCCCCGCCGGGAAACCGTCAGAACAATGAGCAGTTCTTC
d_call: .
v_call: TRBV9
j_call: TRBJ2-1
cdr3_length: 17
clone_size: .

cdr3_aa: CASSPGDLTEAFF
cdr3_nt: TGTGCCAGCAGTCCAGGGGATTTGACTGAAGCTTTCTTT
d_call: .
v_call: TRBV12-3/TRBV12-4
j_call: TRBJ1-1
cdr3_length: 13
clone_size: .

cdr3_aa: CASTDRGLYEQYF
cdr3_nt: TGTGCCAGTACAGACAGGGGATTGTACGAGCAGTACTTC
d_call: TRBD1
v_call: TRBV27
j_call: TRBJ2-7
cdr3_length: 13
clone_size: .

cdr3_aa: CASRTSGDVYEQYF
cdr3_nt: TGCGCCAGCAGGACTAGCGGGGATGTCTACGAGCAGTACTTC
d_call: TRBD2
v_call: TRBV10-2
j_call: TRBJ2-7
cdr3_length: 14
clone_size: .

cdr3_aa: CASSPGTALGEQYF
cdr3_nt: TGCGCCAGCAGCCCCGGGACTGCCCTCGGCGAGCAGTACTTC
d_call: .
v_call: TRBV5-1
j_call: TRBJ2-7
cdr3_length: 14
clone_size: .

cdr3_aa: CASRPGILTDTQYF
cdr3_nt: TGTGCCAGCAGGCCAGGGATTCTTACAGATACGCAGTATTTT
d_call: .
v_call: TRBV6-2/TRBV6-3
j_call: TRBJ2-3
cdr3_length: 14
clone_size: .